This T cell receptor (beta chain) appears in the sequencing data of a study of blood T cell repertoires in COVID-19. Study background: COVID-19 samples collected from the United States, Italy and Spain covered acute and convalescent phases. PBMCs, B-cell-depleted T cells, or T cells provided the cDNA or gDNA that made up the material.

In the original processing: It was from reference gene primer amplification that nucleated cell counts were estimated. This table comes from immunoSEQ multiplex PCR, and its TCRdb copy is limited to in-frame clones, with some not included. The V and J calls and clone size come from that table; D and trimming were worked out from the DNA. This table has about 170,000 clones, around 80% appearing once. V trimming: 5 bases; J trimming: 5 bases; junction bases outside the gene matches: 4. CDR3 length: 14 residues. CDR1 is GTSNPN, CDR2 SVGIG, per germline (reference sequence). This clone was counted once. The sequenced sample consisted of peripheral blood. The chain joins TRBV30 to TRBJ2-5, with 14 nucleotides matching TRBD2. This clonotype was obtained from an elderly woman with active or convalescent COVID-19. CDR3 bases: TGTGCCTGGGGCCGGACTAGCGGGGGGGAGACCCAGTACTTC. This codes for CAWGRTSGGETQYF.